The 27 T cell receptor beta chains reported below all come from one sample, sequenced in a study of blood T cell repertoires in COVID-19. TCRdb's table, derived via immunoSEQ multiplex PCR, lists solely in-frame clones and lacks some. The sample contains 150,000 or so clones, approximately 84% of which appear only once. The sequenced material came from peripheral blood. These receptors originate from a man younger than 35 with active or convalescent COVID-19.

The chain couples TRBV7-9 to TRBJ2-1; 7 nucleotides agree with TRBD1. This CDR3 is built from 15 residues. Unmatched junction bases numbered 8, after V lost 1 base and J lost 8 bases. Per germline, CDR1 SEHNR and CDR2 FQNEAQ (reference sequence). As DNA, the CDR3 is TGTGCCAGCAGCTTAGGACAGGGTTCTTACGATGAGCAGTTCTTC. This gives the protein CASSLGQGSYDEQFF.

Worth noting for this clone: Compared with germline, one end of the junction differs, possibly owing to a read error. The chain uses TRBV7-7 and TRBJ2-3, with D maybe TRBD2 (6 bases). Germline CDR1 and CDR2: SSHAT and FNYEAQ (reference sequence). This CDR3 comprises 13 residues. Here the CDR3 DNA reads TGTGCTAGCAGCGCAGGGAGGACAGATACGCAGTATTTT. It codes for CASSAGRTDTQYF.

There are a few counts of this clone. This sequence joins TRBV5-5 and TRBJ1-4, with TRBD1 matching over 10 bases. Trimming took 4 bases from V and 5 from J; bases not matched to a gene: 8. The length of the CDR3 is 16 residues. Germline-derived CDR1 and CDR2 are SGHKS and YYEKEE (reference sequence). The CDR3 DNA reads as TGTGCCAGCAGCATCTGGACAGGGGGGACGAATGAAAAACTGTTTTTT. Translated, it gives CASSIWTGGTNEKLFF.

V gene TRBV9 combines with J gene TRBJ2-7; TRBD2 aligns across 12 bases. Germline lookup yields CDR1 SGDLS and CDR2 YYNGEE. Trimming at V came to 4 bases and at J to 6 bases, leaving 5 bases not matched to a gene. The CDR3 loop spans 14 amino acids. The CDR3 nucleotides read TGTGCCAGCAGCAAGACTAGCGGGAGTCTCGAGCAGTACTTC. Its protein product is CASSKTSGSLEQYF.

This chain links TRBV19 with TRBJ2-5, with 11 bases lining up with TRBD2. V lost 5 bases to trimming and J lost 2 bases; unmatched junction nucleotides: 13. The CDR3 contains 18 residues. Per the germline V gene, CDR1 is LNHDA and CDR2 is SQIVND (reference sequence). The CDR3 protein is CASSVGASGRILQETQYF. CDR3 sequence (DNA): TGTGCCAGTAGTGTCGGAGCTAGCGGGAGGATATTACAAGAGACCCAGTACTTC.

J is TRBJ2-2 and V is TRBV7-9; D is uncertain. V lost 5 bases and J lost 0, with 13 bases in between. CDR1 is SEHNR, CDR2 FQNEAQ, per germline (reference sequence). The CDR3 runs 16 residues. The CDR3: CASSPPPETNTGELFF. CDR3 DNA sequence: TGTGCCAGCAGCCCCCCGCCAGAAACGAACACCGGGGAGCTGTTTTTT.

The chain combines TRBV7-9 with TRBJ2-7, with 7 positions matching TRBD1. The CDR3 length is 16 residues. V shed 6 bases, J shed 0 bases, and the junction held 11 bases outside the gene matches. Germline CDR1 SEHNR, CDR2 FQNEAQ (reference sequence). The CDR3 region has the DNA TGTGCCAGCAGACACACAGGGGCCTTAACCTCCTACGAGCAGTACTTC. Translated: CASRHTGALTSYEQYF.

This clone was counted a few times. The CDR3 loop is CSVAPGTGGTDTQYF. The CDR3 DNA is TGCAGCGTGGCTCCAGGTACCGGGGGCACAGATACGCAGTATTTT. The V and J genes are TRBV29-1 and TRBJ2-3; TRBD2 might be the D (5 bases). CDR3 length equals 15 residues. From germline, CDR1 is SQVTM and CDR2 ANQGSEA. Deletions cut 6 bases from V and 1 base from J, with 17 bases between.

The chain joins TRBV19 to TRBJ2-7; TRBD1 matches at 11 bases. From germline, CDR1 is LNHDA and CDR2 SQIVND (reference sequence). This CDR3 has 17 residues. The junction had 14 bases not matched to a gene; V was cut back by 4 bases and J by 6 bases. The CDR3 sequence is CASSKGQGARLGFEQYF. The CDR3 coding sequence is TGTGCCAGTAGTAAAGGACAGGGGGCTCGTCTGGGGTTCGAGCAGTACTTC.

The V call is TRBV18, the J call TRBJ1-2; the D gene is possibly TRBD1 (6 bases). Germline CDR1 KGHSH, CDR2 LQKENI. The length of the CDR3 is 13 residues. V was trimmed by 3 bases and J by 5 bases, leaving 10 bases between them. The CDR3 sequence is CASSPTGIYGYTF. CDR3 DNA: TGTGCCAGCTCACCTACAGGGATTTATGGCTACACCTTC.

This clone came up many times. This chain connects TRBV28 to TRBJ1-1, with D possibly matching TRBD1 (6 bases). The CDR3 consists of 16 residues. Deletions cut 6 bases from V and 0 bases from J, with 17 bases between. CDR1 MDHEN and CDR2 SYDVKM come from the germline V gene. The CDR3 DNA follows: TGTGCCAGCAGAATTGGTGGGACACTAATGAACACTGAAGCTTTCTTT. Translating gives CASRIGGTLMNTEAFF. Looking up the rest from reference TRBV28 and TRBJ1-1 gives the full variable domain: DVKVTQSSRYLVKRTGEKVFLECVQDMDHENMFWYRQDPGLGLRLIYFSYDVKMKEKGDIPEGYSVSREKKERFSLILESASTNQTSMYLCASRIGGTLMNTEAFFGQGTRLTVV.

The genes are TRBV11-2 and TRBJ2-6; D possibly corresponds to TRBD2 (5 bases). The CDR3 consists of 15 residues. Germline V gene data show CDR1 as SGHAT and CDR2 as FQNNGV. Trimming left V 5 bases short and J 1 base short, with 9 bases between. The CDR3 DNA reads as TGTGCCAGCAGCCCGAGGGAATCTGGGGCCAACGTCCTGACTTTC. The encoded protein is CASSPRESGANVLTF.

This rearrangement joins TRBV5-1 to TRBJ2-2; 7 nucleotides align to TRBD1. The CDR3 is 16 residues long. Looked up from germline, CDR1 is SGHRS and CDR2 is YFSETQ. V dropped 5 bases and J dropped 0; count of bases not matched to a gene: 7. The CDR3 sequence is CASSHGQETNTGELFF. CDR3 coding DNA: TGCGCCAGCAGTCACGGACAGGAGACGAACACCGGGGAGCTGTTTTTT.

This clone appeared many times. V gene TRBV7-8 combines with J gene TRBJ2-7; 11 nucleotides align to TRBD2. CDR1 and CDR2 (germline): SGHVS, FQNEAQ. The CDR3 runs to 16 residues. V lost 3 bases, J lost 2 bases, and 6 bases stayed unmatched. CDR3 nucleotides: TGTGCCAGCAGCTTTTTAGCGGGAGGGATTACCTACGAGCAGTACTTC. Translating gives CASSFLAGGITYEQYF.

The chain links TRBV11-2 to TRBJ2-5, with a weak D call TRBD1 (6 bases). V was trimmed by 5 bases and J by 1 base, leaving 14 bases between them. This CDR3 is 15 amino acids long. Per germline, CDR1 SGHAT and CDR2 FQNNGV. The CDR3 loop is CASSRGTPSQETQYF. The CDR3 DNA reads TGTGCCAGCAGCCGAGGGACACCATCCCAAGAGACCCAGTACTTC. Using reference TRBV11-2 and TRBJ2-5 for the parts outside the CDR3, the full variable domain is EAGVAQSPRYKIIEKRQSVAFWCNPISGHATLYWYQQILGQGPKLLIQFQNNGVVDDSQLPKDRFSAERLKGVDSTLKIQPAKLEDSAVYLCASSRGTPSQETQYFGPGTRLLVL.

The CDR3 sequence: CASSPRRERPNEQFF. The CDR3 nucleotides are TGTGCCAGCAGCCCAAGGCGGGAGCGTCCCAATGAGCAGTTCTTC. The chain couples TRBV7-9 to TRBJ2-1; 7 positions match TRBD2. CDR3 length: 15 residues. The ends lost 5 bases at V and 6 bases at J; junction bases unmatched: 10. Germline V gene lookup returns CDR1 SEHNR and CDR2 FQNEAQ (reference sequence).

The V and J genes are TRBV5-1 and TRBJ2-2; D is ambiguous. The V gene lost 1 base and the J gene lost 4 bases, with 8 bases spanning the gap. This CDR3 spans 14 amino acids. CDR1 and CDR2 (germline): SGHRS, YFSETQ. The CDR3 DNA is TGCGCCAGCAGCTTGTCTCTTCCCACCGGGGAGCTGTTTTTT. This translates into CASSLSLPTGELFF.

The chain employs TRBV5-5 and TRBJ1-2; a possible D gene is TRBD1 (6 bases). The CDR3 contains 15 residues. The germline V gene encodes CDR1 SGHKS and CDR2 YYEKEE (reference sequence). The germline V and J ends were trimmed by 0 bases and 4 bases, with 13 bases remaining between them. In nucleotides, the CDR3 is TGTGCCAGCAGCTTGGCCAGGGGTAGTAGCTATGGCTACACCTTC. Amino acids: CASSLARGSSYGYTF.

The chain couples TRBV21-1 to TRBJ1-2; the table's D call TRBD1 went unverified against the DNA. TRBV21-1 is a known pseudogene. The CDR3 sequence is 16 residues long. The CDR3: CASSKATDREDYGYTF. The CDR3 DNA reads TGTGCCAGCAGCAAAGCCACGGACAGGGAAGACTATGGCTACACCTTC.

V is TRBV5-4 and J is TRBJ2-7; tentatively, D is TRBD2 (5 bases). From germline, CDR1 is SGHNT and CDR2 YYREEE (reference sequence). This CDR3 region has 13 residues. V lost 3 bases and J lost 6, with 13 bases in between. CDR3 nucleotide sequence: TGTGCCAGCAGCTCCCCCCCACGGGGCGAGCAGTACTTC. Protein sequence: CASSSPPRGEQYF. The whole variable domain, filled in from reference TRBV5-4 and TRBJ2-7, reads ETGVTQSPTHLIKTRGQQVTLRCSSQSGHNTVSWYQQALGQGPQFIFQYYREEENGRGNFPPRFSGLQFPNYSSELNVNALELDDSALYLCASSSPPRGEQYFGPGTRLTVT.

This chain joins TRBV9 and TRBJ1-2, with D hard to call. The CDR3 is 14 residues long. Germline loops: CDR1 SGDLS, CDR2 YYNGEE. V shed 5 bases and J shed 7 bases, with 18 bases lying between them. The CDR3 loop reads CASSPAGFSSGYTF. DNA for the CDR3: TGTGCCAGCAGTCCGGCGGGGTTCAGCTCTGGCTACACCTTC.

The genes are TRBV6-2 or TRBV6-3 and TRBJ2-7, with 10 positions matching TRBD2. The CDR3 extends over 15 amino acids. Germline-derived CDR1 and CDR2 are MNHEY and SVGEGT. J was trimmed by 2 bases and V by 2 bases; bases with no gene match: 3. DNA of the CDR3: TGTGCCAGCAGTTACGTAGCGGGAGGAACCTACGAGCAGTACTTC. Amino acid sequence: CASSYVAGGTYEQYF.

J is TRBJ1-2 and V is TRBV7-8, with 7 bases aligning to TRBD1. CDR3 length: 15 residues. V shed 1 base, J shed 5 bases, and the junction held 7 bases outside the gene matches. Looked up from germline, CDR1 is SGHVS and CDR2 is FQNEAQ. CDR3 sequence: CASSLGTGEGYGYTF. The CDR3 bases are TGTGCCAGCAGCTTAGGAACAGGGGAAGGGTATGGCTACACCTTC.

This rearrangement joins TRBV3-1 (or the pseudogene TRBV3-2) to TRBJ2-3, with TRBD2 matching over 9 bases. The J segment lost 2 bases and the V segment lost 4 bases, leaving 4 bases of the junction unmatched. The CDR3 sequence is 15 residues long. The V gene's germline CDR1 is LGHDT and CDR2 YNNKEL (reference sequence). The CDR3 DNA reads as TGTGCCAGCAGCCGGAGCGGGGGGACCACAGATACGCAGTATTTT. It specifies CASSRSGGTTDTQYF.

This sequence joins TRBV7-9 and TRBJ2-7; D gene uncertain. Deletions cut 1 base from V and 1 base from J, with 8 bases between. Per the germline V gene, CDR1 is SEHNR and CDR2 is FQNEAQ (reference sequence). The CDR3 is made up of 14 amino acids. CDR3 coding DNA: TGTGCCAGCAGCTTAGTTCCGAGTTCCTACGAGCAGTACTTC. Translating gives CASSLVPSSYEQYF. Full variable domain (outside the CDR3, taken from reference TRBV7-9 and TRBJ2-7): DTGVSQNPRHKITKRGQNVTFRCDPISEHNRLYWYRQTLGQGPEFLTYFQNEAQLEKSRLLSDRFSAERPKGSFSTLEIQRTEQGDSAMYLCASSLVPSSYEQYFGPGTRLTVT.

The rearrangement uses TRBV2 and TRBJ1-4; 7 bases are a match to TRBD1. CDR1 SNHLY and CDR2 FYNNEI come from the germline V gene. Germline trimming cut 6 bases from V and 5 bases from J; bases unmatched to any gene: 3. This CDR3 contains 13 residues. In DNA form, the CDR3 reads TGTGCCAGCAGCGGACAGGAAAATGAAAAACTGTTTTTT. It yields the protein CASSGQENEKLFF.

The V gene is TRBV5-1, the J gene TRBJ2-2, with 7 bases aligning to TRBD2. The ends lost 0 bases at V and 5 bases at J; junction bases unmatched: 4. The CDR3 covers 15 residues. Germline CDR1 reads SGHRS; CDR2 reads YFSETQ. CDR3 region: CASSLEGSGTGELFF. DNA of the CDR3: TGCGCCAGCAGCTTGGAGGGTAGCGGGACCGGGGAGCTGTTTTTT.